The table lists the clone carrying this T cell receptor beta chain with a count of one. Its antigen is not known. This entry comes from a study of shared clonotypes between healthy human individuals. Findings of the study overall: Owing to a small donor count, the genetic and exposure-history diversity represented was limited. Relative to their counterparts shared across all four donors, non-shared clonotypes exhibited diminished generation probabilities.

Germline V gives CDR1 LGHNA, CDR2 YSLEER. The CDR3 has 16 residues. V shed 1 base and J 1 base; nucleotides not matched to a gene: 3. At the deep level, the assay was run. Per the original data handling: Sequence data from immunoSEQ were junction-only and lacked quality scores; consequently, filtering differed. Repertoires were generated with immunoSEQ multiplex PCR, while TCRdb's copy carries only in-frame clones and drops some. The DNA gave D and trimming, while V, J and clone size come from that table. The table records about 1 million clones, around 78% of them present only once. This TCR came from a man aged 18-30 years in good health. Some clones in this sample may be carry-over from other donors' samples. The sample taken for sequencing was memory CD4+ T cells from PBMCs. Sample subset: CD45RA-negative fraction. V is TRBV4-3 and J is TRBJ2-2; TRBD1 agrees at 7 bases. This CDR3 is CASSQGRTGNTGELFF. CDR3 in DNA: TGCGCCAGCAGCCAAGGAAGGACAGGGAACACCGGGGAGCTGTTTTTT.